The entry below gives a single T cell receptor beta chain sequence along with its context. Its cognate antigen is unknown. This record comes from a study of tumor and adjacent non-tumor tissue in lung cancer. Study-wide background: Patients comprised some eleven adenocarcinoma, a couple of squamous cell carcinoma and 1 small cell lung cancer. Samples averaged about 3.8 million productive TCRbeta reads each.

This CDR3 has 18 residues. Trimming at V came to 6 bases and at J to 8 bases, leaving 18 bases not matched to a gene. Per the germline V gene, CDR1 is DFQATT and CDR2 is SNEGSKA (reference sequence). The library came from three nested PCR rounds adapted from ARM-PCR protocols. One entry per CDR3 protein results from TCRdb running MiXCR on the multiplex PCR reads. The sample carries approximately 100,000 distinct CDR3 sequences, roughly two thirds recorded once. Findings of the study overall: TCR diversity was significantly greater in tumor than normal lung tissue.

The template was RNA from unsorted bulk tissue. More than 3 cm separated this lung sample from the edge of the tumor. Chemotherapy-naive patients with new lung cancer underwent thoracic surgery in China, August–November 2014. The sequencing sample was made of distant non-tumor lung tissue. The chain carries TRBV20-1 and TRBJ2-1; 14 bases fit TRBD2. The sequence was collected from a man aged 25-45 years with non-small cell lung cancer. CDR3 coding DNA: TGCAGTGCCAGCCCCGGACTAGCGGGAGGTACCCGCTTCTATGAGCAGTTCTTC. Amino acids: CSASPGLAGGTRFYEQFF.